The sequence of this TCR beta chain was determined in a study of blood T cell repertoires in COVID-19 (dated by TCRdb to between 2020 and 2021). At the level of the whole study: Collaborator samples came from the United States, Italy and Spain and covered acute and convalescent phases of COVID-19. The prospective study material was composed of cDNA or gDNA derived from T cells, B-cell-depleted T cells, or PBMCs. The dataset comprised deeply sampled blood TCRbeta repertoires from subjects exposed to, actively infected with, or recovered from COVID-19. The repertoires were released in a freely available public database intended as a resource for research on the immune response to SARS-CoV-2. Samples were obtained from the ongoing ImmuneRACE study (first 160 participants) and from 1,254 subjects provided by 6 global collaborators. Sample metadata almost always included a de-identified subject ID, COVID-19 status, age in years and sex. Where available, HLA class I and class II types were taken from metadata supplied by the sample provider and were not determined by assay-based typing.

Each collaborating institution followed its own protocols to collect whole blood in K2EDTA tubes. For TCRbeta analysis, collaborator samples were shipped as frozen whole blood, as isolated PBMCs, or as DNA extracted from either sample type. CDR1 and CDR2, looked up from the germline V gene, are SQVTM and ANQGSEA. V is cut by 5 bases and J by 2 bases, and the space between the germline ends is 16 bases. From cysteine to phenylalanine, the CDR3 is 14 amino acids long. The entry retains the CDR3 DNA only, 42 bases that are in frame from base 1. The immunoSEQ Assay, a bias-controlled multiplex PCR, was used to amplify TCRbeta CDR3 regions from genomic DNA. The authors' analysis ran thus. The number of nucleated cells in each sample was estimated by amplification of reference gene primers within the assay. To quantify the absolute abundance of each unique TCRbeta CDR3 rearrangement, sequence reads were collapsed and filtered. For each sample, productive Simpson clonality was calculated by taking the square root of Simpson's diversity index across productive rearrangements. As stored in TCRdb, this immuneACCESS dataset retains in-frame rearrangements with V and J assigned. A fraction of the clones does not appear; measured against another copy, unresolved V genes explain less than half of the discrepancy, and the remainder lacks a known reason. D and trimming come from the DNA, and the V and J calls and clone size come from that table. The sample table records 190,000 or so clones; under 90% of these occur just once. The top ten hold around 7% of the sample.

What the research found in general, with its limitations: How much clinical and demographic metadata was included differed by source and by participant, and the metadata was provided uncurated.

Points on this clone: The antigen this receptor binds is unknown. Per-base quality was not reported, and no clone a single base away is much larger than it.

The TCR originated in a man aged 35-49 years with acute or convalescent COVID-19. Sequencing used peripheral blood. This sequence uses TRBV29-1 and TRBJ2-7; TRBD2 is perhaps the D gene, given 6 matching bases. The CDR3 protein is CSVTGVTGTYEQYF. The DNA sequence reads TGCAGCGTTACGGGGGTGACGGGCACCTACGAGCAGTACTTC.